This entry lists 19 T cell receptor beta chains sequenced from one sample in a study of PD-1 blockade in classical Hodgkin lymphoma. Produced via immunoSEQ multiplex PCR; TCRdb's table is partial and in-frame only. The repertoire holds fewer than 35,000 clones, around 86% seen once, with 0.4% to 0.45% in the top ten. Time point reported: cycle 4 day 1 (C4D1), after around six weeks of nivolumab. After autologous stem cell transplantation all patients relapsed, and prior brentuximab vedotin exposure differed between cohorts. Researchers used magnetic negative selection to pull out pure CD4+ T cells from thawed PBMCs. Sequences were derived from CD4+ T cells from blood, sampled before the fourth cycle of nivolumab. These receptors were taken from a human donor with classical Hodgkin lymphoma.

In DNA form, the CDR3 reads TGCGCCAGCAGCAAGAATGGGTGGACGGAAGAGACCCAGTACTTC. Protein: CASSKNGWTEETQYF. The V and J genes are TRBV5-1 and TRBJ2-5; D gene ambiguous. Germline V gene sequence: CDR1 SGHRS, CDR2 YFSETQ. This CDR3 has 15 residues. Trimming cost V 4 bases and J 3 bases, with 16 bases left between them. Full variable domain (outside the CDR3, taken from reference TRBV5-1 and TRBJ2-5): KAGVTQTPRYLIKTRGQQVTLSCSPISGHRSVSWYQQTPGQGLQFLFEYFSETQRNKGNFPGRFSGRQFSNSRSEMNVSTLELGDSALYLCASSKNGWTEETQYFGPGTRLLVL.

The chain is built from TRBV28 and TRBJ2-1; no definite D call. The germline CDR1 and CDR2 sequences are MDHEN and SYDVKM. The CDR3 consists of 14 residues. Trimming shortened V by 2 bases and J by 4 bases, and 9 bases separated the two germline ends. The CDR3: CASSLPMVYNEQFF. CDR3 nucleotide sequence: TGTGCCAGCAGTTTACCTATGGTGTACAATGAGCAGTTCTTC.

This chain connects TRBV9 to TRBJ2-7, with no clear D. V was shortened by 0 bases and J by 9 bases, with 13 bases between the two germline ends. Germline CDR1 SGDLS, CDR2 YYNGEE. The CDR3 is 13 amino acids. CDR3 residues: CASSVGGSGWQYF. CDR3 coding DNA: TGTGCCAGCAGCGTAGGCGGATCTGGATGGCAGTACTTC.

The V call is TRBV10-3, the J call TRBJ2-1; 10 positions agree with TRBD2. V gave up 0 bases and J gave up 0 bases; unmatched junction bases: 11. Germline loops: CDR1 ENHRY, CDR2 SYGVKD. This CDR3 comprises 20 residues. The CDR3 region is CAISESTGLLAGVSYNEQFF. The CDR3 coding sequence is TGTGCCATCAGTGAGTCGACGGGGCTTCTAGCGGGAGTCTCCTACAATGAGCAGTTCTTC.

The rearrangement links TRBV2 to TRBJ2-7; 9 positions agree with TRBD1. In germline, CDR1 is SNHLY, CDR2 FYNNEI. This CDR3 region has 14 residues. The J segment lost 2 bases and the V segment lost 4 bases, leaving 3 bases of the junction unmatched. CDR3 sequence (DNA): TGTGCCAGCAGTGTGGACAGGGGCACCTACGAGCAGTACTTC. Encoded protein: CASSVDRGTYEQYF. Variable domain in full (rest from reference TRBV2 and TRBJ2-7): EPEVTQTPSHQVTQMGQEVILRCVPISNHLYFYWYRQILGQKVEFLVSFYNNEISEKSEIFDDQFSVERPDGSNFTLKIRSTKLEDSAMYFCASSVDRGTYEQYFGPGTRLTVT.

This chain joins TRBV5-1 and TRBJ2-5, with D unclear. The CDR3 is 16 amino acids. Per the germline V gene, CDR1 is SGHRS and CDR2 is YFSETQ. Trimming removed 4 bases at V and 4 bases at J, with 20 bases between. This CDR3 is CASSPGGVSDRETQYF. The CDR3 DNA is TGCGCCAGCAGCCCCGGTGGGGTGTCAGACCGAGAGACCCAGTACTTC. The full variable domain, in which reference TRBV5-1 and TRBJ2-5 provide the parts outside the CDR3, is KAGVTQTPRYLIKTRGQQVTLSCSPISGHRSVSWYQQTPGQGLQFLFEYFSETQRNKGNFPGRFSGRQFSNSRSEMNVSTLELGDSALYLCASSPGGVSDRETQYFGPGTRLLVL.

CDR3 in amino acids: CASSPPSRANTGELFF. The CDR3 DNA is TGTGCCAGCTCACCACCGTCCAGGGCGAACACCGGGGAGCTGTTTTTT. The chain carries TRBV18 and TRBJ2-2; TRBD1 might be the D (5 bases). Germline CDR1 reads KGHSH; CDR2 reads LQKENI. Between the trimmed V and J ends, which lost 0 bases and 0 bases, there was a span of 8 bases. This CDR3 spans 16 amino acids.

The chain is built from TRBV11-2 and TRBJ2-7; D not certain. Germline V gives CDR1 SGHAT, CDR2 FQNNGV. The V end was cut by 5 bases, the J end by 7 bases, with 15 bases between. The CDR3 contains 13 residues. The CDR3 DNA reads TGTGCCAGCAGCCTAGGTCTGAGCGCGGAGCAGTACTTC. As protein: CASSLGLSAEQYF.

V and J are TRBV7-6 and TRBJ2-1, with 12 bases lining up with TRBD2. This CDR3 region has 17 residues. Germline lookup yields CDR1 SGHVS and CDR2 FNYEAQ. V was pared by 5 bases and J by 8 bases, with 13 bases of the junction left unmatched. The chain's CDR3 is CASSPRLAGVDSDEQFF. The CDR3 nucleotides read TGTGCCAGCAGCCCCCGACTAGCGGGAGTGGATAGCGATGAGCAGTTCTTC. Drawing the rest from reference TRBV7-6 and TRBJ2-1, the complete variable domain is GAGVSQSPRYKVTKRGQDVALRCDPISGHVSLYWYRQALGQGPEFLTYFNYEAQQDKSGLPNDRFSAERPEGSISTLTIQRTEQRDSAMYRCASSPRLAGVDSDEQFFGPGTRLTVL.

The chain uses TRBV4-1 and TRBJ2-4, with 15 bases fitting TRBD2. CDR1 is MGHRA and CDR2 is YSYEKL in the germline V gene. This CDR3 comprises 20 residues. The V gene end was trimmed by 3 bases and the J gene end by 5 bases; junction bases not matched to a gene: 14. The CDR3 nucleotides read TGCGCCAGCAGCCAGCCAGGACTAGCGGGAGGGCCACAGGGGGAAAACATTCAGTACTTC. Its protein is CASSQPGLAGGPQGENIQYF.

The chain combines TRBV28 with TRBJ2-5, with D unresolved. Germline V gene sequence: CDR1 MDHEN, CDR2 SYDVKM. This CDR3 has 14 amino acids. Trimming took off 5 bases at V and 2 bases at J, with 12 bases between the two ends. For the CDR3, the DNA is TGTGCCAGCAGTAATGGGCAGATACAAGAGACCCAGTACTTC. It encodes CASSNGQIQETQYF.

The rearrangement links TRBV25-1 to TRBJ1-2; 8 bases are shared with TRBD1. The CDR3 has 15 amino acids. With V trimmed by 8 bases and J by 2 bases, 10 bases remained unmatched. Germline V gene lookup returns CDR1 MGHDK and CDR2 SYGVNS. CDR3 loop: CASSRQGMGNYGYTF. CDR3 nucleotide sequence: TGTGCCAGCTCAAGACAGGGGATGGGGAACTATGGCTACACCTTC.

The chain couples TRBV6-5 to TRBJ1-2; 7 positions match TRBD1. The CDR3 sequence is 13 residues long. V shed 6 bases and J 7 bases; nucleotides not matched to a gene: 8. Germline loops: CDR1 MNHEY, CDR2 SVGAGI. The CDR3 DNA is TGTGCCAGCAGGCCCACAGGGGTAGGTGGCTACACCTTC. As protein: CASRPTGVGGYTF.

This rearrangement joins TRBV27 to TRBJ2-1; D is unclear. The length of the CDR3 is 15 residues. Trimming left V 1 base short and J 2 bases short, with 9 bases between. Germline CDR1 reads MNHEY; CDR2 reads SMNVEV (reference sequence). For the CDR3, the DNA is TGTGCCAGCAGTTTATTCTCCCATCCCTACAATGAGCAGTTCTTC. It yields the protein CASSLFSHPYNEQFF.

In DNA, the CDR3 is TGTGCCTGGACCCTTGGGGCCAACGTCCTGACTTTC. Encoded protein: CAWTLGANVLTF. The rearrangement uses TRBV30 and TRBJ2-6; D call uncertain. Germline-derived CDR1 and CDR2 are GTSNPN and SVGIG (reference sequence). CDR3 size: 12 residues. The V end lost 4 bases, the J end lost 3 bases, and 4 bases lay between the germline ends. The full variable domain, completed using reference TRBV30 and TRBJ2-6, is SQTIHQWPATLVQPVGSPLSLECTVEGTSNPNLYWYRQAAGRGLQLLFYSVGIGQISSEVPQNLSASRPQDRQFILSSKKLLLSDSGFYLCAWTLGANVLTFGAGSRLTVL.

The chain uses TRBV7-2 and TRBJ2-5, with 11 bases fitting TRBD2. CDR1 SGHTA and CDR2 FQGNSA come from the germline V gene. This CDR3 has 14 amino acids. J was trimmed by 11 bases and V by 1 base; bases with no gene match: 6. The CDR3 is CASSLVIAGGRQYF. The CDR3 DNA is TGTGCCAGCAGCTTAGTGATAGCGGGGGGGAGGCAGTACTTC.

This clone came up once. This sequence joins TRBV7-9 and TRBJ2-6; D gene unclear. This CDR3 has 13 residues. V was trimmed by 7 bases and J by 1 base, leaving 5 bases between them. Germline loops: CDR1 SEHNR, CDR2 FQNEAQ (reference sequence). CDR3: CASIPSGANVLTF. The CDR3 DNA follows: TGTGCCAGCATCCCGTCTGGGGCCAACGTCCTGACTTTC.

The table lists this clone with a few counts. V and J are TRBV6-5 and TRBJ1-1; D gene uncertain. The CDR3 contains 14 residues. Trimming removed 3 bases at V and 0 bases at J, with 8 bases between. Per the germline V gene, CDR1 is MNHEY and CDR2 is SVGAGI. CDR3 sequence: CASSYNSLNTEAFF. For the CDR3, the DNA is TGTGCCAGCAGTTATAACAGCTTGAACACTGAAGCTTTCTTT.

The chain recombines TRBV5-1 with TRBJ1-6; D might be TRBD1 (6 bases). CDR1 is SGHRS, CDR2 YFSETQ, per germline. With 0 bases removed from V and 5 bases from J, the gap between germline ends came to 9 bases. This CDR3 has 15 residues. The chain's CDR3 is CASSLVEGDNSPLHF. The CDR3 nucleotides are TGCGCCAGCAGCTTGGTTGAGGGGGATAATTCACCCCTCCACTTT.